This TCR beta chain was retrieved from a study of T and B cells in COVID-19 patients. Background on the study: Blood was sampled from COVID-19 patients who were either actively infected or recovered.

Study outcomes and limitations: Blood from mildly ill patients while symptomatic, and early samples from severe cases, were scarce.

TRB rearrangements were amplified by multiplex PCR with BIOMED2 TRB-A/B primers. TCRdb itself ran the multiplex PCR reads through MiXCR, one entry per CDR3 protein. The table shows 13,000 to 15,000 distinct CDR3 sequences, with more than 25% occurring only once. As regards this clonotype: Its antigen is undetermined.

This CDR3 has 16 amino acids. Looked up from germline, CDR1 is SGHDT and CDR2 is YYEEEE. The V and J ends lost 0 bases and 3 bases, in that order; junction bases with no gene match: 7. From blood, roughly 250-550 ng of genomic DNA served as TRB template. Specimen: blood. This clonotype originated in a human donor who had recovered from COVID-19. J is TRBJ1-2 and V is TRBV5-6; 8 bases are a match to TRBD1. The CDR3 DNA sequence: TGTGCCAGCAGCTTGGAACAGGGGGGTTCTTACTATGGCTACACCTTC. Its protein product is CASSLEQGGSYYGYTF.